This TCR beta chain was profiled in a study of TIL therapy for anti-PD-1-resistant metastatic lung cancer. Study-wide results and caveats: This highly selected cohort may not generalize to typical lung cancer patients. Compared with baseline intratumoral T cells, expanded TIL cultures were more clonal and less diverse (approximately 6.6% vs 31%).

This was the immunoSEQ v3 assay. Each library reached 1.5 million to 2.5 million read pairs, or roughly 5-6.5 million at deep level. TCRdb's table, derived via immunoSEQ multiplex PCR, lists solely in-frame clones and lacks some. The table records approximately 87,000 clones, about 71% of them present only once. This CDR3 contains 14 residues. V dropped 0 bases and J dropped 8 bases, with 14 bases sitting between them. Germline CDR1 and CDR2: GTSNPN and SVGIG (reference sequence). As for this clone: The antigen is not known.

As to time point: pre-treatment sample, taken before nivolumab and TIL therapy. The tumor samples were excised metastases, mostly pleural nodules or supraclavicular lymph nodes. Patients were adults with stage 4 NSCLC. The sample here was tumor tissue, taken at baseline. This TCR was recovered from a person between 30 and 79 years old with non-small cell lung cancer. V and J are TRBV30 and TRBJ2-1; TRBD2 might be the D (5 bases). DNA of the CDR3: TGTGCCTGGAGTGTACTAGGGTTGTACGATGAGCAGTTCTTC. The encoded protein is CAWSVLGLYDEQFF.